This T cell receptor beta chain was identified during a study of molecular identifiers for immune sequencing clone quantification. Across the study: In the replicates, RNA derived from roughly 20,000 or 100,000 naive CD8 cells was divided into five parts, and four were sequenced. Study observations and caveats: Effector cells had over 98% of their molecules in clones above 20 RNA copies, while naive cells had under 1%.

Trimming stripped 3 bases from V and 8 bases from J, with 14 bases between. This CDR3 comprises 14 residues. Germline CDR1 SGHRS, CDR2 YFSETQ. A word on this clonotype: What it binds is unknown.

Both previously described methods and listed TCR primers were employed to make bulk TCR libraries. TCRdb used MiXCR to reprocess the PCR reads, holding one entry per CDR3 protein. The sample includes under 650,000 distinct CDR3 sequences, about 20% of them seen just once. The chain uses TRBV5-1 and TRBJ1-4, with D perhaps matching TRBD1 (5 bases). Sequencing was performed on naive CD8+ T cells from blood, with Jurkat cell RNA spiked in. Specified subset: FACS-sorted CD8+CD4-CCR7+CD45RA+ naive T cells. This sequence was found in a human donor in good health. Some libraries in this study had Jurkat cell RNA spiked in. This CDR3 is CASSSDGGGEKLFF. As DNA, the CDR3 is TGCGCCAGCAGCTCAGATGGGGGTGGGGAAAAACTGTTTTTT.